This T cell receptor beta chain was retrieved from a study of technical replicates of blood from a few donors. The CDR3 has 19 residues. Germline loops: CDR1 SGHTA, CDR2 FQGTGA. V lost 5 bases to trimming and J lost 2 bases; unmatched junction nucleotides: 13. TCRdb's table, derived via immunoSEQ multiplex PCR, lists solely in-frame clones and lacks some. The sample shows about 62,000 clones, more than 70% of them seen only once. Sequenced: PBMCs. This clonotype originated in a human donor in good health. Some clones in this sample may be carry-over from other donors' samples. V is TRBV7-3 and J is TRBJ2-2; 11 bases map to TRBD2. The CDR3 spells CASSLRDRLAGQNTGELFF. CDR3 bases: TGTGCCAGCAGCCTAAGAGATCGACTAGCGGGACAAAACACCGGGGAGCTGTTTTTT.